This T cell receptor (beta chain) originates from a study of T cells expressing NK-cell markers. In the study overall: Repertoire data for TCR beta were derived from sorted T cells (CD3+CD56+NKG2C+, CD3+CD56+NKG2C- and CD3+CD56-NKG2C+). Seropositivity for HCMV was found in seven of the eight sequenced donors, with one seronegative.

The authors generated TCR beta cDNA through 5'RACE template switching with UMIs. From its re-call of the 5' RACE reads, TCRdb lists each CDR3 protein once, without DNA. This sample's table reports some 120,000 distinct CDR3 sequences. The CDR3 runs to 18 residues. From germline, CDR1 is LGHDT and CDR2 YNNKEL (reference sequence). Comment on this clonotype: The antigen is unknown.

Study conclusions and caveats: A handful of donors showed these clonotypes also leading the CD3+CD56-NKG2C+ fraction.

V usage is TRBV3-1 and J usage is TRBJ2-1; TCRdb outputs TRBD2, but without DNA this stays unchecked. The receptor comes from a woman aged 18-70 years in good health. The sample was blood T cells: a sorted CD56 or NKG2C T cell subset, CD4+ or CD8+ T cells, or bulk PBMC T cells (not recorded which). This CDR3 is CASSQEGTTSGRAGEQFF.